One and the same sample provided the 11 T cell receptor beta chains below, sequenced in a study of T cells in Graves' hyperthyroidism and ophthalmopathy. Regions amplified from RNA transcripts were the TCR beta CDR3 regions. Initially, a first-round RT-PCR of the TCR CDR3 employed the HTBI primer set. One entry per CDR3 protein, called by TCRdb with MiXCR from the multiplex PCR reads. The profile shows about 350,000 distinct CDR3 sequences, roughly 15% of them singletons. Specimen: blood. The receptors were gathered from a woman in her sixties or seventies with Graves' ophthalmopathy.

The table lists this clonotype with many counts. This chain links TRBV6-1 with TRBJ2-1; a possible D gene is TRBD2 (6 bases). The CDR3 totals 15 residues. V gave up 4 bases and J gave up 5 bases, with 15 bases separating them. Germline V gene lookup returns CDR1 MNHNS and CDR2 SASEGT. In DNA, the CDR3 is TGTGCCAGCAGTGCAACGGGGACTTCACACAATGAGCAGTTCTTC. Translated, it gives CASSATGTSHNEQFF.

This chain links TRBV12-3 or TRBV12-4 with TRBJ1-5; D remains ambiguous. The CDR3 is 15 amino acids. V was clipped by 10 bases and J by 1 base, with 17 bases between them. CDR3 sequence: CANSLGRGSNQPQHF. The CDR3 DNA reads TGTGCCAACAGCCTCGGCAGAGGGAGCAATCAGCCCCAGCATTTT.

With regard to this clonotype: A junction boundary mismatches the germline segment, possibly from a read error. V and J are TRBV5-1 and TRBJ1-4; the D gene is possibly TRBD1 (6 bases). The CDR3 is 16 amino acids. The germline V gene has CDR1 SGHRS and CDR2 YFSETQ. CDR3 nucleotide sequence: TGCGCCAGCAGCTTGGGAGGTAACAGGGTGGATGACAAACTGTTTTTT. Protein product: CASSLGGNRVDDKLFF.

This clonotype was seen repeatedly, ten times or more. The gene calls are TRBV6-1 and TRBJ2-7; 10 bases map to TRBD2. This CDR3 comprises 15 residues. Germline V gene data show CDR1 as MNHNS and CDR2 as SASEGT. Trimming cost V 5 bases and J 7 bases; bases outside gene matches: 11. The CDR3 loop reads CASSTLAGASEEQYF. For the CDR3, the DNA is TGTGCCAGCAGTACGCTAGCGGGAGCGTCGGAAGAGCAGTACTTC.

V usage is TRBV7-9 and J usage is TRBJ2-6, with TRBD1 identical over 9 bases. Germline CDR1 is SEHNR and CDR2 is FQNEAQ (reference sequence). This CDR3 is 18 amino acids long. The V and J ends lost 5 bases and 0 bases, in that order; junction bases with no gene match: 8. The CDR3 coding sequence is TGTGCCAGCAGCCAGTGGACAGGGGCCCTCTCTGGGGCCAACGTCCTGACTTTC. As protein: CASSQWTGALSGANVLTF.

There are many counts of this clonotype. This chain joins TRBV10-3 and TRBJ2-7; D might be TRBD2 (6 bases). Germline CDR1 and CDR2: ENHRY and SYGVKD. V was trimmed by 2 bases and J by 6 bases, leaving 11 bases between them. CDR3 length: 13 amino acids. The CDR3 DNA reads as TGTGCCATCAGTGAGCCACGGGGGAGCGAGCAGTACTTC. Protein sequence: CAISEPRGSEQYF.

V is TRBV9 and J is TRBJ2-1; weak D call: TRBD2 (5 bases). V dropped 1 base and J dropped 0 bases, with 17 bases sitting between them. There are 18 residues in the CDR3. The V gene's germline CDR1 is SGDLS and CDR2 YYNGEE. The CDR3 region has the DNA TGTGCCAGCAGCGTAACCTTCGCGGGTGCAAGCTCCTACAATGAGCAGTTCTTC. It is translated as CASSVTFAGASSYNEQFF.

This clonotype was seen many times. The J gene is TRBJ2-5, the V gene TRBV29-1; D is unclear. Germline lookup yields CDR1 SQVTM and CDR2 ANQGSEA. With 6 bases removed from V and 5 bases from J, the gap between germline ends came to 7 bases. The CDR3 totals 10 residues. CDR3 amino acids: CSVGSETQYF. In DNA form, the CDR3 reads TGCAGCGTCGGTTCCGAGACCCAGTACTTC. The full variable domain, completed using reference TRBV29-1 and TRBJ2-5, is SAVISQKPSRDICQRGTSLTIQCQVDSQVTMMFWYRQQPGQSLTLIATANQGSEATYESGFVIDKFPISRPNLTFSTLTVSNMSPEDSSIYLCSVGSETQYFGPGTRLLVL.

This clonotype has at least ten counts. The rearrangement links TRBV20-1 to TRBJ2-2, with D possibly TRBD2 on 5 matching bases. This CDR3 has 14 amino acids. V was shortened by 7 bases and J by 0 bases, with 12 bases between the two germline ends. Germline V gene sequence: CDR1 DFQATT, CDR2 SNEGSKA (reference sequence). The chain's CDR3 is CSVPDWTNTGELFF. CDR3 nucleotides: TGCAGTGTACCGGACTGGACGAACACCGGGGAGCTGTTTTTT.

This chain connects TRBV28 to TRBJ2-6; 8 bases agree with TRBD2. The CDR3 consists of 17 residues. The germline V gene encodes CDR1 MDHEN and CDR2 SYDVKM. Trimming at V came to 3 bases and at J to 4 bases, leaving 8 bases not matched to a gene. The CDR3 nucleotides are TGTGCCAGCAGTTTCGGGGCGGGGGGCAGCGGGGCCAACGTCCTGACTTTC. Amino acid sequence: CASSFGAGGSGANVLTF.

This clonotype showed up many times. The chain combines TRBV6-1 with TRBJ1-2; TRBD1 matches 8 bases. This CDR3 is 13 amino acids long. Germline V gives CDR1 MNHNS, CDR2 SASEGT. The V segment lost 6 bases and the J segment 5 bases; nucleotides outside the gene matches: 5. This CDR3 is CASSDRGFYGYTF. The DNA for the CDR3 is TGTGCCAGCAGCGACAGGGGTTTTTATGGCTACACCTTC.